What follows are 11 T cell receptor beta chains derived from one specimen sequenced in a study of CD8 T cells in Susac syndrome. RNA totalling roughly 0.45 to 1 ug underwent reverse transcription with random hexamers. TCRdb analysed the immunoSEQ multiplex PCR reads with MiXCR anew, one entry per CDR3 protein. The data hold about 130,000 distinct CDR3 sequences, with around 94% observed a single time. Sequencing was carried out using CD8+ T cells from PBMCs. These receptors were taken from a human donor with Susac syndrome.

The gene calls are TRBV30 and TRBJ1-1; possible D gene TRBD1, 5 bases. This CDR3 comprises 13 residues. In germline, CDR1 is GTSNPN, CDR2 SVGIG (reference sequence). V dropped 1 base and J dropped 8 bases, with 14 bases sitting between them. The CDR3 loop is CAWSEGRAAEAFF. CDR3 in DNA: TGTGCCTGGAGTGAGGGCAGGGCCGCCGAAGCTTTCTTT.

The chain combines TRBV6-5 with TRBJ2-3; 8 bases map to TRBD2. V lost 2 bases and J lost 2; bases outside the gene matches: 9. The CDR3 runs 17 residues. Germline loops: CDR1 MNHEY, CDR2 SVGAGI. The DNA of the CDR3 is TGTGCCAGCAGTTACCATCTGGCGGGGGGCCCCACAGATACGCAGTATTTT. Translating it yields CASSYHLAGGPTDTQYF.

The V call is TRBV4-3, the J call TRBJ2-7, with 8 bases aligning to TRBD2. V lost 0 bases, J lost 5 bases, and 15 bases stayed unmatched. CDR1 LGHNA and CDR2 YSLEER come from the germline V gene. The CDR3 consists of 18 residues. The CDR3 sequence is CASSQEGRLDSGGNEQYF. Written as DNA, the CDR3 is TGCGCCAGCAGCCAAGAAGGGAGGTTGGACAGCGGGGGCAACGAGCAGTACTTC.

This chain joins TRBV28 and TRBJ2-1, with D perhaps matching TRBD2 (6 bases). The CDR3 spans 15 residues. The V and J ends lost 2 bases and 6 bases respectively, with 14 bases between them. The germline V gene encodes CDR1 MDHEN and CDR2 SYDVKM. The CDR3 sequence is CASSLGWGDGNEQFF. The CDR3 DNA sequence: TGTGCCAGCAGTTTAGGTTGGGGGGACGGCAATGAGCAGTTCTTC.

In DNA, the CDR3 is TGTGCCAGCCAGGTCTGGTCCGGGGAGCTGTTTTTT. It codes for CASQVWSGELFF. This chain connects TRBV5-6 to TRBJ2-2; no firm D call. This CDR3 has 12 amino acids. Germline assignment: CDR1 SGHDT and CDR2 YYEEEE. V was shortened by 7 bases and J by 6 bases, with 10 bases between the two germline ends.

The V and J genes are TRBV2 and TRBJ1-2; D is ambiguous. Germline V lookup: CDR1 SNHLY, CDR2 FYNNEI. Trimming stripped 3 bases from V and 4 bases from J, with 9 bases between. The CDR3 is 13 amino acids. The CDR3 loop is CASSEVGSYGYTF. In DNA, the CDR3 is TGTGCCAGCAGTGAGGTGGGGAGCTATGGCTACACCTTC.

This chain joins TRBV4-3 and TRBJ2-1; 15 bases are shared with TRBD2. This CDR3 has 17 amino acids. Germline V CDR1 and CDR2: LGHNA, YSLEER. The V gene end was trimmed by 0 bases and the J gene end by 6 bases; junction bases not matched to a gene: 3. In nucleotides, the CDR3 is TGCGCCAGCAGCCAAGACGTGGGACTAGCGGGAGGCAATGAGCAGTTCTTC. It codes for CASSQDVGLAGGNEQFF.

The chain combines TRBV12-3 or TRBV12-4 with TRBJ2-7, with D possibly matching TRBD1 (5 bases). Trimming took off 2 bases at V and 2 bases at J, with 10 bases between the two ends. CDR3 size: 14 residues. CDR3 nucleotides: TGTGCCAGCAGTTTATCAGGGTTCACCTACGAGCAGTACTTC. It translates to CASSLSGFTYEQYF.

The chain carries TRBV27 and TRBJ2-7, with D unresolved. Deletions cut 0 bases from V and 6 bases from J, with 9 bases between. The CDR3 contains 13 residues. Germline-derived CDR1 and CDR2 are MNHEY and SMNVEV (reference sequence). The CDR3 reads CASSLSRHGEQYF. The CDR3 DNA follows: TGTGCCAGCAGTTTATCCAGACACGGCGAGCAGTACTTC.

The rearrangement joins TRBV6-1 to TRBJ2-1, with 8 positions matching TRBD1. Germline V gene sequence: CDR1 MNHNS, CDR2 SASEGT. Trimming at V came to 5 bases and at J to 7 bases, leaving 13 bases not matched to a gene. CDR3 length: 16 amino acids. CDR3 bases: TGTGCCAGCAGTAGGGAAAGGGGACAGGAGGGTAATGAGCAGTTCTTC. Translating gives CASSRERGQEGNEQFF.

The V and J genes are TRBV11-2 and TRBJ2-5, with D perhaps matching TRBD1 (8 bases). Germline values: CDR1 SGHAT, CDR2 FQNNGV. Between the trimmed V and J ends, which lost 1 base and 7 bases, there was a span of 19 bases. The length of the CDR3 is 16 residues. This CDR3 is CASSLGRTGTTVTQYF. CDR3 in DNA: TGTGCCAGCAGCTTAGGTCGGACAGGGACTACCGTGACCCAGTACTTC.